This section outlines one TCR beta chain sequence together with its context. Its antigen is as yet unknown. Included in the TCR beta cDNA libraries were unique molecular identifiers. There were about 1 to 10 million T cells, and 450,000 to 550,000 cDNA molecules came from them. MiXCR was run by TCRdb on the PCR reads, yielding one entry per CDR3 protein. In the table there are hundreds of thousands of distinct CDR3 sequences, around 60% of which are singletons. The entry originates in a study of post-analysis software for immune sequencing data. Background on the study: In terms of disease course, relapsing-remitting, secondary progressive and progressive-relapsing multiple sclerosis were included. Study conclusions and caveats: Five or six TRBV segments appeared more often in patients than in controls, and TRBV5-6, TRBV5-1 and TRBV20-1 were among these.

Deletions cut 2 bases from V and 2 bases from J, with 14 bases between. The CDR3 covers 15 residues. The germline CDR1 and CDR2 sequences are SGHKS and YYEKEE (reference sequence). The specimen sequenced was blood. This chain connects TRBV5-5 to TRBJ2-7; D possibly corresponds to TRBD2 (6 bases). This sequence originates from a girl aged 2 to 10 with multiple sclerosis. Here the CDR3 DNA reads TGTGCCAGCAGCTTCTTTCCGGGAGCTACCTACGAGCAGTACTTC. As protein: CASSFFPGATYEQYF.